These 31 T cell receptor beta chains were sequenced from one sample in a study of T cells after somatic rescue of genetic block. Measured with immunoSEQ multiplex PCR; TCRdb has only the in-frame clones, and not every one. This table holds 70,000 to 95,000 clones, approximately 90% found once. The sample comprised peripheral blood mononuclear cells (PBMCs). These receptor sequences come from a woman under 30.

The chain recombines TRBV7-6 with TRBJ1-3; D gene ambiguous. Trimming took 0 bases from V and 4 from J, leaving 13 bases between them. Germline V gene data show CDR1 as SGHVS and CDR2 as FNYEAQ. This CDR3 has 16 residues. Here the CDR3 DNA reads TGTGCCAGCAGCTTAGCGGCCCCAACGCCCGGAAACACCATATATTTT. It specifies CASSLAAPTPGNTIYF.

The rearrangement joins TRBV11-2 to TRBJ2-1; 13 bases are a match to TRBD2. Germline values: CDR1 SGHAT, CDR2 FQNNGV. The CDR3 is 18 amino acids. Losses at the gene ends were 1 base for V and 4 bases for J; bases not matched to a gene: 7. CDR3 bases: TGTGCCAGCAGCTTAGGCCCACCGGGACTAGCGGGGTACAATGAGCAGTTCTTC. Translation: CASSLGPPGLAGYNEQFF.

The chain carries TRBV19 and TRBJ1-2; D gene uncertain. CDR1 and CDR2 from the germline V gene are LNHDA and SQIVND (reference sequence). This CDR3 contains 11 residues. Between the trimmed V and J ends, which lost 9 bases and 4 bases, there was a span of 9 bases. In DNA form, the CDR3 reads TGTGCCAGCGGGGATACCTATGGCTACACCTTC. Its translation: CASGDTYGYTF.

Here the CDR3 reads CAGGYSYEQYF. The CDR3 nucleotides read TGTGCCGGAGGGTACTCCTACGAGCAGTACTTC. This chain joins TRBV30 and TRBJ2-7, with a tentative D call TRBD2 (6 bases). Trimming removed 8 bases at V and 0 bases at J, with 8 bases between. The CDR3 is 11 residues long. Per the germline V gene, CDR1 is GTSNPN and CDR2 is SVGIG (reference sequence).

The rearrangement uses TRBV5-1 and TRBJ1-1; 9 bases line up with TRBD1. This CDR3 has 16 amino acids. Per germline, CDR1 SGHRS and CDR2 YFSETQ. V shed 4 bases, J shed 1 base, and the junction held 8 bases outside the gene matches. CDR3 in amino acids: CASSPVGTGQNTEAFF. The CDR3, as DNA: TGCGCCAGCAGCCCAGTCGGGACAGGGCAGAACACTGAAGCTTTCTTT.

This chain links TRBV19 with TRBJ1-5, with D unresolved. The CDR3 runs to 13 residues. Germline CDR1 LNHDA, CDR2 SQIVND (reference sequence). Trimming shortened V by 7 bases and J by 0 bases, and 7 bases separated the two germline ends. CDR3 amino acids: CASTVTSNQPQHF. The CDR3 DNA reads as TGTGCCAGTACGGTTACTAGCAATCAGCCCCAGCATTTT.

The J gene is TRBJ1-2, the V gene TRBV4-1; 11 positions match TRBD1. CDR1 MGHRA and CDR2 YSYEKL come from the germline V gene. V shed 5 bases, J shed 8 bases, and the junction held 7 bases outside the gene matches. The CDR3 consists of 14 residues. CDR3 in DNA: TGCGCCAGCAGCTTCCAGGACAGGGGGCAAGGCTACACCTTC. It is translated as CASSFQDRGQGYTF.

The chain links TRBV19 to TRBJ2-7; the match to TRBD2 covers 8 bases. This CDR3 has 18 residues. J was trimmed by 5 bases and V by 3 bases; bases with no gene match: 18. CDR1 and CDR2 from the germline V gene are LNHDA and SQIVND (reference sequence). The CDR3 DNA is TGTGCCAGTAGTATTGGCCCCGGACTAGCCCTAAGGGCGGACGAGCAGTACTTC. Translated: CASSIGPGLALRADEQYF.

This clone was seen once. This chain joins TRBV27 and TRBJ2-1; 7 nucleotides line up with TRBD2. J lost 5 bases, V lost 6 bases, and 13 bases had no gene match. The CDR3 extends over 16 amino acids. Per the germline V gene, CDR1 is MNHEY and CDR2 is SMNVEV (reference sequence). CDR3 sequence (DNA): TGTGCCAGCAGCCTGGGGGGGGAAGGGGTCGACAATGAGCAGTTCTTC. Its translation is CASSLGGEGVDNEQFF.

V usage is TRBV7-2 and J usage is TRBJ2-1, with 11 bases matching TRBD2. The junction had 4 bases not matched to a gene; V was cut back by 0 bases and J by 9 bases. The CDR3 has 15 amino acids. The germline CDR1 and CDR2 sequences are SGHTA and FQGNSA. CDR3 region: CASSLALAGGGEQFF. CDR3 coding DNA: TGTGCCAGCAGCTTAGCGCTAGCGGGAGGTGGTGAGCAGTTCTTC. The full variable domain, in which reference TRBV7-2 and TRBJ2-1 provide the parts outside the CDR3, is GAGVSQSPSNKVTEKGKDVELRCDPISGHTALYWYRQSLGQGLEFLIYFQGNSAPDKSGLPSDRFSAERTGGSVSTLTIQRTQQEDSAVYLCASSLALAGGGEQFFGPGTRLTVL.

The rearrangement joins TRBV5-6 to TRBJ2-6; 11 positions match TRBD2. Per the germline V gene, CDR1 is SGHDT and CDR2 is YYEEEE. Trimming cost V 2 bases and J 0 bases; bases outside gene matches: 4. The CDR3 has 18 amino acids. The CDR3 sequence: CASSLPGLADSGANVLTF. The CDR3 DNA is TGTGCCAGCAGCTTACCGGGACTAGCGGACTCTGGGGCCAACGTCCTGACTTTC.

This chain uses TRBV7-9 with TRBJ1-4, with D uncertain. V dropped 3 bases and J dropped 9 bases, with 5 bases sitting between them. The V gene's germline CDR1 is SEHNR and CDR2 FQNEAQ (reference sequence). The CDR3 length is 11 residues. In DNA form, the CDR3 reads TGTGCCAGCAGCTTTTTACAAAAACTGTTTTTT. Residues: CASSFLQKLFF. The full variable domain, its missing parts supplied by reference TRBV7-9 and TRBJ1-4, is DTGVSQNPRHKITKRGQNVTFRCDPISEHNRLYWYRQTLGQGPEFLTYFQNEAQLEKSRLLSDRFSAERPKGSFSTLEIQRTEQGDSAMYLCASSFLQKLFFGSGTQLSVL.

This sequence joins TRBV7-8 and TRBJ2-7, with 9 nucleotides matching TRBD2. The CDR3 spans 14 residues. CDR1 is SGHVS, CDR2 FQNEAQ, per germline. The V segment lost 5 bases and the J segment 0 bases; nucleotides outside the gene matches: 2. For the CDR3, the DNA is TGTGCCAGCAGCCTTAGCGGGAGCTCCTACGAGCAGTACTTC. Its translation is CASSLSGSSYEQYF. Supplemented by reference TRBV7-8 and TRBJ2-7, the full variable domain reads GAGVSQSPRYKVAKRGQDVALRCDPISGHVSLFWYQQALGQGPEFLTYFQNEAQLDKSGLPSDRFFAERPEGSVSTLKIQRTQQEDSAVYLCASSLSGSSYEQYFGPGTRLTVT.

V gene TRBV6-1 combines with J gene TRBJ2-7, with a weak D call TRBD2 (5 bases). CDR3 length: 21 residues. V gave up 1 base and J gave up 7 bases, with 35 bases separating them. In germline, CDR1 is MNHNS, CDR2 SASEGT. The CDR3 reads CASSEGGWSGISTLILGEQYF. The CDR3 DNA is TGTGCCAGCAGTGAAGGAGGTTGGAGCGGCATCAGCACCCTCATACTTGGGGAGCAGTACTTC.

J is TRBJ2-3 and V is TRBV28, with 14 bases matching TRBD2. CDR3 length: 18 residues. J lost 3 bases, V lost 6 bases, and 11 bases had no gene match. Germline V gene data show CDR1 as MDHEN and CDR2 as SYDVKM. Written as DNA, the CDR3 is TGTGCCAGCAGAACCCCCGGGACTAGCGGGAGAAGGACAGATACGCAGTATTTT. This encodes CASRTPGTSGRRTDTQYF.

This clone was recorded a few times. This rearrangement joins TRBV30 to TRBJ1-5; TRBD1 matches 8 bases. This CDR3 has 12 residues. Germline CDR1 and CDR2: GTSNPN and SVGIG (reference sequence). The CDR3: CAWDRWNQPQHF. DNA of the CDR3: TGTGCTTGGGACAGGTGGAATCAGCCCCAGCATTTT. Full variable domain (remainder filled in from reference TRBV30 and TRBJ1-5): SQTIHQWPATLVQPVGSPLSLECTVEGTSNPNLYWYRQAAGRGLQLLFYSVGIGQISSEVPQNLSASRPQDRQFILSSKKLLLSDSGFYLCAWDRWNQPQHFGDGTRLSIL.

The chain employs TRBV6-5 and TRBJ2-1; 7 positions agree with TRBD2. CDR1 is MNHEY, CDR2 SVGAGI, per germline. The CDR3 totals 14 residues. J lost 12 bases, V lost 3 bases, and 11 bases had no gene match. CDR3 sequence reads: CASSYYVGGMGQFF. Written as DNA, the CDR3 is TGTGCCAGCAGTTATTACGTGGGGGGGATGGGGCAGTTCTTC.

The chain couples TRBV2 to TRBJ1-1; D is unclear. V was cut by 4 bases and J by 0 bases, with 12 bases left in between. The CDR3 covers 15 residues. Germline V CDR1 and CDR2: SNHLY, FYNNEI. Here the CDR3 DNA reads TGTGCCAGCAGTGCCGGGCATATCATGAACACTGAAGCTTTCTTT. The encoded protein is CASSAGHIMNTEAFF.

The J gene is TRBJ2-1, the V gene TRBV29-1; TRBD2 aligns across 10 bases. This CDR3 has 16 amino acids. The germline V gene has CDR1 SQVTM and CDR2 ANQGSEA. The trim removed 6 bases at V and 6 bases at J, leaving 14 bases unmatched. CDR3 amino acids: CSVGIIAGGRGNEQFF. In DNA, the CDR3 is TGCAGCGTGGGGATTATAGCGGGAGGCCGGGGCAATGAGCAGTTCTTC.

The genes are TRBV9 and TRBJ1-2; no clear D. The V end was cut by 6 bases, the J end by 4 bases, with 10 bases between. The CDR3 extends over 12 amino acids. Germline V gene lookup returns CDR1 SGDLS and CDR2 YYNGEE. DNA for the CDR3: TGTGCCAGCACCGCCCCGGGCTATGGCTACACCTTC. Its translation: CASTAPGYGYTF.

The DNA of the CDR3 is TGTGCCAGCAGGGGGCTTAGAAGCTACGAGCAGTACTTC. This gives the protein CASRGLRSYEQYF. The chain uses TRBV6-5 and TRBJ2-7; a possible D gene is TRBD1 (5 bases). V lost 6 bases and J lost 3, with 12 bases in between. CDR1 is MNHEY and CDR2 is SVGAGI in the germline V gene. This CDR3 is built from 13 residues.

The chain carries TRBV6-1 and TRBJ1-5; 7 bases line up with TRBD1. Germline lookup yields CDR1 MNHNS and CDR2 SASEGT. The CDR3 spans 14 residues. The V gene end was trimmed by 6 bases and the J gene end by 3 bases; junction bases not matched to a gene: 5. This CDR3 is CASSRDRFNQPQHF. The CDR3 DNA follows: TGTGCCAGCAGCCGGGACAGATTCAATCAGCCCCAGCATTTT.

This clone showed up just once. This rearrangement joins TRBV9 to TRBJ1-4; unclear D gene. V was cut by 0 bases and J by 2 bases, with 8 bases left in between. Germline V gene lookup returns CDR1 SGDLS and CDR2 YYNGEE. The CDR3 covers 15 residues. The CDR3 loop is CASSVAGFTNEKLFF. The DNA of the CDR3 is TGTGCCAGCAGCGTAGCTGGCTTCACTAATGAAAAACTGTTTTTT.

This clone was detected once. The chain combines TRBV27 with TRBJ1-1, with TRBD1 as a possible D gene (5 bases). Germline assignment: CDR1 MNHEY and CDR2 SMNVEV (reference sequence). This CDR3 comprises 14 residues. V lost 3 bases, J lost 4 bases, and 12 bases lay in between. The CDR3 sequence is CASSLGGGFTEAFF. The CDR3 DNA follows: TGTGCCAGCAGTTTGGGGGGAGGTTTCACTGAAGCTTTCTTT.

The chain couples TRBV27 to TRBJ1-5, with D possibly being TRBD1 (6 bases). The V gene lost 8 bases and the J gene lost 4 bases, with 9 bases spanning the gap. In germline, CDR1 is MNHEY, CDR2 SMNVEV (reference sequence). This CDR3 region has 12 residues. The CDR3 loop is CASGTSNQPQHF. CDR3 nucleotide sequence: TGTGCCAGCGGGACATCTAATCAGCCCCAGCATTTT.

This chain links TRBV18 with TRBJ1-5; TRBD1 matches 12 bases. V lost 3 bases, J lost 2 bases, and 2 bases stayed unmatched. Germline loops: CDR1 KGHSH, CDR2 LQKENI. The CDR3 sequence is 16 residues long. CDR3 protein: CASSPGQGARNQPQHF. CDR3 bases: TGTGCCAGCTCACCGGGACAGGGGGCCCGCAATCAGCCCCAGCATTTT.

The V and J genes are TRBV6-1 and TRBJ1-2; D unresolved. The V gene's germline CDR1 is MNHNS and CDR2 SASEGT. The CDR3 loop spans 14 amino acids. Trimming cost V 6 bases and J 6 bases, with 17 bases left between them. CDR3 protein: CASSGVLLFNGYTF. Written as DNA, the CDR3 is TGTGCCAGCAGCGGGGTATTGCTTTTTAATGGCTACACCTTC.

The CDR3: CASSYSSERGYEQYF. CDR3 DNA: TGTGCCAGCAGTTACTCGAGTGAGAGGGGCTACGAGCAGTACTTC. The chain couples TRBV6-6 to TRBJ2-7; D could derive from TRBD1 or TRBD2 (5 bases each). CDR3 length: 15 residues. Germline CDR1 MNHNY, CDR2 SVGAGI (reference sequence). Between the trimmed V and J ends, which lost 0 bases and 3 bases, there was a span of 12 bases.

The chain is built from TRBV7-9 and TRBJ2-2, with TRBD1 matching over 7 bases. The CDR3 has 15 amino acids. V was pared by 4 bases and J by 0 bases, with 2 bases of the junction left unmatched. Germline assignment: CDR1 SEHNR and CDR2 FQNEAQ (reference sequence). The DNA for the CDR3 is TGTGCCAGCAGCTCAACAGGGGCGAACACCGGGGAGCTGTTTTTT. Protein product: CASSSTGANTGELFF.

This clone appeared once. The chain carries TRBV7-9 and TRBJ1-3; 8 bases agree with TRBD1. The CDR3 contains 16 residues. Per germline, CDR1 SEHNR and CDR2 FQNEAQ (reference sequence). V shed 5 bases and J 0 bases; nucleotides not matched to a gene: 6. The CDR3 reads CASSPGQDYSGNTIYF. The CDR3, as DNA: TGTGCCAGCAGCCCGGGACAGGACTACTCTGGAAACACCATATATTTT.

V usage is TRBV27 and J usage is TRBJ1-2, with a tentative D call TRBD1 (5 bases). CDR1 and CDR2 (germline): MNHEY, SMNVEV (reference sequence). Trimming cost V 9 bases and J 4 bases, with 27 bases left between them. The CDR3 covers 17 residues. CDR3 DNA: TGTGCCAGAAGGGGCGCGGCTCTCTACCGACGGGCCTATGGCTACACCTTC. Amino acid sequence: CARRGAALYRRAYGYTF.